Below are 5 T cell receptor beta chains sequenced from a single sample in a study of regulatory dendritic cells for organ transplantation. This table comes from immunoSEQ multiplex PCR, and its TCRdb copy is limited to in-frame clones, with some not included. The data show about 29,000 clones, roughly 80% seen once. The sequenced sample was naive CD4+ T cells from blood. Subset meaning: CD45RA+ naive T cells. The source of these receptors is a human donor in good health.

The CDR3 nucleotides read TGTGCCAGCAGCGAGCAGGGCACTGGGACTGAAGCTTTCTTT. Its protein is CASSEQGTGTEAFF. This chain connects TRBV9 to TRBJ1-1; TRBD1 might be the D (5 bases). V lost 3 bases and J lost 5, with 14 bases in between. Germline values: CDR1 SGDLS, CDR2 YYNGEE. The CDR3 length is 14 residues.

The chain links TRBV5-1 to TRBJ2-7; 11 bases align to TRBD1. Germline trimming cut 4 bases from V and 5 bases from J; bases unmatched to any gene: 5. Per the germline V gene, CDR1 is SGHRS and CDR2 is YFSETQ. The CDR3 has 14 residues. The CDR3 reads CASSTGQGADEQYF. CDR3 sequence (DNA): TGCGCCAGCAGCACCGGACAGGGGGCCGACGAGCAGTACTTC. Full variable domain (outside the CDR3, taken from reference TRBV5-1 and TRBJ2-7): KAGVTQTPRYLIKTRGQQVTLSCSPISGHRSVSWYQQTPGQGLQFLFEYFSETQRNKGNFPGRFSGRQFSNSRSEMNVSTLELGDSALYLCASSTGQGADEQYFGPGTRLTVT.

In this sample, this clone turned up a few times. The chain couples TRBV5-1 to TRBJ1-2; 11 bases line up with TRBD1. Germline V CDR1 and CDR2: SGHRS, YFSETQ. CDR3 length: 15 amino acids. Trimming took 1 base from V and 5 from J; bases not matched to a gene: 4. The CDR3: CASSLTDRGPYGYTF. The CDR3, as DNA: TGCGCCAGCAGCTTGACGGACAGGGGGCCTTATGGCTACACCTTC.

The J gene is TRBJ1-5, the V gene TRBV18; perhaps TRBD1 as D (5 bases). CDR1 and CDR2 from the germline V gene are KGHSH and LQKENI. The V gene lost 3 bases and the J gene lost 2 bases, with 14 bases spanning the gap. This CDR3 region has 16 residues. The CDR3 DNA reads as TGTGCCAGCTCACCCGTGGGGGGGTTGGGCAATCAGCCCCAGCATTTT. Translated, it gives CASSPVGGLGNQPQHF.

The chain employs TRBV9 and TRBJ2-2; 7 positions match TRBD2. The V and J ends lost 0 bases and 6 bases, in that order; junction bases with no gene match: 8. The CDR3 is 16 residues long. Per the germline V gene, CDR1 is SGDLS and CDR2 is YYNGEE. CDR3: CASSVDIGGRAGELFF. CDR3 sequence (DNA): TGTGCCAGCAGCGTAGACATCGGGGGGAGGGCCGGGGAGCTGTTTTTT.